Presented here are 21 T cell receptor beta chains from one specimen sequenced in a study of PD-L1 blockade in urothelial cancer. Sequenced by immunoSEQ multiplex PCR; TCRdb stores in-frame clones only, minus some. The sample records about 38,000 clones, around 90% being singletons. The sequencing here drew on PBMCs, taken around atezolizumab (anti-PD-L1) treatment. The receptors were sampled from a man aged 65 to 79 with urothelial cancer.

The CDR3, as DNA: TGTGCCAGCAGTGCGGACAGGGGCGTCTCTGGAAACACCATATATTTT. It yields the protein CASSADRGVSGNTIYF. The chain recombines TRBV6-6 with TRBJ1-3; 9 bases line up with TRBD1. Unmatched junction bases numbered 5, after V lost 5 bases and J lost 0 bases. The CDR3 is made up of 16 amino acids. CDR1 and CDR2 from the germline V gene are MNHNY and SVGAGI (reference sequence).

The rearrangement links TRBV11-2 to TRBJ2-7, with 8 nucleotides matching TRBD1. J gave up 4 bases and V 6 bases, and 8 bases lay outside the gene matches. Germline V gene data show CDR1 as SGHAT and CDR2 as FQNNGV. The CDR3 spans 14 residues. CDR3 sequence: CASRSTTGVYEQYF. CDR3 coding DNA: TGTGCCAGCAGATCTACGACAGGGGTTTACGAGCAGTACTTC.

The CDR3 protein is CASSYYRGPGTDTQYF. The DNA for the CDR3 is TGCGCCAGCAGCTACTACAGGGGGCCTGGCACAGATACGCAGTATTTT. The chain combines TRBV5-1 with TRBJ2-3; the match to TRBD1 covers 9 bases. The CDR3 consists of 16 residues. V lost 3 bases to trimming and J lost 1 base; unmatched junction nucleotides: 6. Germline V gene data show CDR1 as SGHRS and CDR2 as YFSETQ.

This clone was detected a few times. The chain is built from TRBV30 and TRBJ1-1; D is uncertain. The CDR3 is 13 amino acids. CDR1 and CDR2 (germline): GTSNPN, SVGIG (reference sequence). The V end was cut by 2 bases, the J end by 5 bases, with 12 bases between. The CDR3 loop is CAWSQYSVTEAFF. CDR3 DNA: TGTGCCTGGAGTCAGTATTCTGTAACTGAAGCTTTCTTT.

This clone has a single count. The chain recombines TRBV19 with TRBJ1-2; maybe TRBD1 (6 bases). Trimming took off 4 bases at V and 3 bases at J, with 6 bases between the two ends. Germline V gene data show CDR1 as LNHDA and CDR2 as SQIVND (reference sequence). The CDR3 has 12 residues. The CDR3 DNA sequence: TGTGCCAGTAGTAAGGGGGACTATGGCTACACCTTC. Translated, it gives CASSKGDYGYTF.

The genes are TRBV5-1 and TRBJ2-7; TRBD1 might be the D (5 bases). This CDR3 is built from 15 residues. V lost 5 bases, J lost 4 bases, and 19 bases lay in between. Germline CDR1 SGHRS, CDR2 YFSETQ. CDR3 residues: CASRLLKGDSYEQYF. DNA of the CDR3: TGCGCCAGCAGGCTTTTAAAGGGCGACAGTTACGAGCAGTACTTC.

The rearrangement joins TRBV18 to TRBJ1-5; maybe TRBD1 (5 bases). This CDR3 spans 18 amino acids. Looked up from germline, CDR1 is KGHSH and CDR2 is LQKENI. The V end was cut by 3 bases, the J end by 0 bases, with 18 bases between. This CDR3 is CASSPKSMQGISNQPQHF. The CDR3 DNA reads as TGTGCCAGCTCACCCAAGAGTATGCAGGGTATTAGCAATCAGCCCCAGCATTTT.

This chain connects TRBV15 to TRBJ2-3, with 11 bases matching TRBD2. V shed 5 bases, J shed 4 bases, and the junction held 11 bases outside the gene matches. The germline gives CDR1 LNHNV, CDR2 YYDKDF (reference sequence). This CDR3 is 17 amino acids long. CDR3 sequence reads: CATSSGTSGKGADTQYF. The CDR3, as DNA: TGTGCCACCAGCTCCGGGACTAGCGGAAAGGGGGCAGATACGCAGTATTTT.

Written as DNA, the CDR3 is TGCGCCAGCAGTGAGTGGGGGGACAACTATGGCTACACCTTC. Translation gives CASSEWGDNYGYTF. The chain couples TRBV10-2 to TRBJ1-2; D might be TRBD1 (5 bases). The CDR3 extends over 14 amino acids. Trimming shortened V by 1 base and J by 2 bases, and 8 bases separated the two germline ends. CDR1 and CDR2 (germline): WSHSY, SAAADI.

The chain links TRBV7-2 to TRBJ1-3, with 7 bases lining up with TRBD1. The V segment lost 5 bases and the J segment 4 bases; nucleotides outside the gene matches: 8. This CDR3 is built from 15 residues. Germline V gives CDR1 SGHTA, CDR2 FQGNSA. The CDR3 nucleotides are TGTGCCAGCAGCGCCCAGACAGGGTCGGGAAACACCATATATTTT. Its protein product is CASSAQTGSGNTIYF.

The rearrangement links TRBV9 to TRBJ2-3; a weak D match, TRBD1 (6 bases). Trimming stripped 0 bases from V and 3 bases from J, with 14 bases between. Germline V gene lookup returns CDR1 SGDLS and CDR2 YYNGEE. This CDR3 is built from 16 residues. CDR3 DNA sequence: TGTGCCAGCAGCGTAGAAGGGACACATGGTACAGATACGCAGTATTTT. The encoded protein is CASSVEGTHGTDTQYF.

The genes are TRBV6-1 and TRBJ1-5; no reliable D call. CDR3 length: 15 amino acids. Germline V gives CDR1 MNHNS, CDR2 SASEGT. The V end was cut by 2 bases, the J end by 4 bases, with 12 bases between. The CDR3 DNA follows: TGTGCCAGCAGTGAAAGGTACAGAATAAATCAGCCCCAGCATTTT. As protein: CASSERYRINQPQHF.

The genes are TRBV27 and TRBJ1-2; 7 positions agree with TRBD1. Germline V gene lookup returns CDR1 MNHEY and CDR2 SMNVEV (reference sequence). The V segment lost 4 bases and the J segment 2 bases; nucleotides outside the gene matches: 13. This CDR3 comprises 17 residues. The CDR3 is CASSSHTGTVVNYGYTF. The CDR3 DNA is TGTGCCAGCAGTTCCCACACCGGGACAGTAGTCAACTATGGCTACACCTTC.

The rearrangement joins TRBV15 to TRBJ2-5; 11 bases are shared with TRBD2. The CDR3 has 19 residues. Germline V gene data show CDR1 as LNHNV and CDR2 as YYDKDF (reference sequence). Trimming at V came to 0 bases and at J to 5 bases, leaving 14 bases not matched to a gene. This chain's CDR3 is CATSRDPPGLAGGMETQYF. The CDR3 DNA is TGTGCCACCAGCAGAGACCCGCCGGGGCTAGCGGGAGGTATGGAGACCCAGTACTTC.

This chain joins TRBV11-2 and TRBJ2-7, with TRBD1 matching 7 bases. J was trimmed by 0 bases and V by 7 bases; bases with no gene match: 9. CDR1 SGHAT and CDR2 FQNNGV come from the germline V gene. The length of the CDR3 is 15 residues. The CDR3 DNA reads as TGTGCCAGCATTTTACAGGGGTATAGCTCCTACGAGCAGTACTTC. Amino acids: CASILQGYSSYEQYF.

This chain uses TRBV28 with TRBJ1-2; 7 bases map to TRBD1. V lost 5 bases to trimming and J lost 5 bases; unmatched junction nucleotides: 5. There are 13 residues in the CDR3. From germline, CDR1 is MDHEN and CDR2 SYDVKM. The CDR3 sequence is CASSPQGGYGYTF. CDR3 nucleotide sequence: TGTGCCAGCAGTCCCCAGGGGGGATATGGCTACACCTTC.

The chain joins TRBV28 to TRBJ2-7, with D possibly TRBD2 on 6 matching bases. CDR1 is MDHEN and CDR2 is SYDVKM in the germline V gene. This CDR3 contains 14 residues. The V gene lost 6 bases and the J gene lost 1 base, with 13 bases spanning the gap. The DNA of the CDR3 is TGTGCCAGCAGATGGACGGAGGGATCCTACGAGCAGTACTTC. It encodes CASRWTEGSYEQYF.

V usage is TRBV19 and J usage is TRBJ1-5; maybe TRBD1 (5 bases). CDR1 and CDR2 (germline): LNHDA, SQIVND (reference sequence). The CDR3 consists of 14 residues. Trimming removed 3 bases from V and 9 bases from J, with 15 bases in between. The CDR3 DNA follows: TGTGCCAGTAGTATCCCAGGGTTAATCTTGCCCCAGCATTTT. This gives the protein CASSIPGLILPQHF.

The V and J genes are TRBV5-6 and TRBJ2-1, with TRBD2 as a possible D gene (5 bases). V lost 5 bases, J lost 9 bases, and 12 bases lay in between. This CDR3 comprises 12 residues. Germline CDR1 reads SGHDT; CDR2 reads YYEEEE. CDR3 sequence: CASSLTNFEQFF. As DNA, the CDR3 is TGTGCCAGCAGTTTGACTAACTTTGAGCAGTTCTTC.

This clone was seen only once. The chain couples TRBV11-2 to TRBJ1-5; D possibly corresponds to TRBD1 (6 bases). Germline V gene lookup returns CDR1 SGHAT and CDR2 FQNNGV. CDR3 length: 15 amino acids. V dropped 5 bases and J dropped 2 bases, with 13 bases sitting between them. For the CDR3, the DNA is TGTGCCAGCAGCATCGGACAGTCCCGCAATCAGCCCCAGCATTTT. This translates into CASSIGQSRNQPQHF.

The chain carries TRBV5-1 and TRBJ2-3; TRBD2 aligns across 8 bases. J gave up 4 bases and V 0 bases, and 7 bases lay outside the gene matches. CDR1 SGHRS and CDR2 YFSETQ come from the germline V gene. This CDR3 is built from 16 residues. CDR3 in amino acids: CASSLVPAGASDTQYF. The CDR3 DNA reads TGCGCCAGCAGCTTGGTCCCAGCGGGAGCCTCAGATACGCAGTATTTT.